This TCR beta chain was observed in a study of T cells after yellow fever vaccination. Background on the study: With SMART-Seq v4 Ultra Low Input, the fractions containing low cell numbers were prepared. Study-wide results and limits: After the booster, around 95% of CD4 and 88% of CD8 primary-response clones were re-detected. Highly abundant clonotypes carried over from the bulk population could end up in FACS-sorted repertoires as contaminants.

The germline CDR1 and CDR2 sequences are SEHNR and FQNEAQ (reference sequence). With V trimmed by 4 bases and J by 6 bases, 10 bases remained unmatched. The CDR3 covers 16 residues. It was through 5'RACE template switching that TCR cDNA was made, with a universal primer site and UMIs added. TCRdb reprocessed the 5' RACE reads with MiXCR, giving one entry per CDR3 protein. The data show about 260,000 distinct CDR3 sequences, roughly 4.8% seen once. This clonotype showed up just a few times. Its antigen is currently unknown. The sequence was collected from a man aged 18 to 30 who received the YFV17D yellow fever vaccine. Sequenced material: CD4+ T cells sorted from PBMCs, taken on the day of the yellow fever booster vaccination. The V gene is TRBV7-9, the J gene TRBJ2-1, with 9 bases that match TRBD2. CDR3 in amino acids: CASSSGFSGGVNEQFF. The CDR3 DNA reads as TGTGCCAGCAGCTCGGGGTTTAGCGGGGGAGTCAATGAGCAGTTCTTC.